Below are 26 T cell receptor beta chains sequenced from a single sample in a study of cytomegalovirus exposure and HLA in healthy donors. PCR involved 60 Vbeta and 13 Jbeta primers. The assay was immunoSEQ multiplex PCR, and TCRdb's table has in-frame clones only and misses some. The data hold more than 120,000 clones, with 65% to 90% observed a single time. Source material: PBMCs. These receptors all stem from a woman aged 25 to 39 in good health and CMV-seronegative.

This chain uses TRBV2 with TRBJ1-2, with no clear D. V was shortened by 5 bases and J by 2 bases, with 6 bases between the two germline ends. CDR3 size: 12 residues. CDR1 is SNHLY, CDR2 FYNNEI, per germline. The CDR3 loop reads CASSRVNYGYTF. The CDR3 coding sequence is TGTGCCAGCAGTCGGGTAAACTATGGCTACACCTTC.

The table lists this clone with a count of one. The genes are TRBV19 and TRBJ2-3, with TRBD2 identical over 13 bases. The junction had 7 bases not matched to a gene; V was cut back by 4 bases and J by 0 bases. CDR3 length: 18 amino acids. The germline gives CDR1 LNHDA, CDR2 SQIVND (reference sequence). CDR3 loop: CASSTGLAGETSTDTQYF. CDR3 DNA: TGTGCCAGTAGTACCGGACTAGCGGGAGAAACTAGCACAGATACGCAGTATTTT.

The CDR3 region is CASSPGPGQGYNEQFF. CDR3 in DNA: TGCGCCAGCAGCCCGGGGCCGGGACAGGGGTACAATGAGCAGTTCTTC. The chain carries TRBV5-1 and TRBJ2-1; 10 bases are shared with TRBD1. Germline V CDR1 and CDR2: SGHRS, YFSETQ. V gave up 4 bases and J gave up 4 bases; unmatched junction bases: 8. This CDR3 is 16 amino acids long.

The chain combines TRBV7-9 with TRBJ1-1, with D perhaps TRBD1 (5 bases). This CDR3 has 16 residues. The germline V and J ends were trimmed by 3 bases and 4 bases, with 18 bases remaining between them. Per the germline V gene, CDR1 is SEHNR and CDR2 is FQNEAQ (reference sequence). In nucleotides, the CDR3 is TGTGCCAGCAGCTTTACGGGGCGGGAGGGGAGCACTGAAGCTTTCTTT. Translated: CASSFTGREGSTEAFF.

V is TRBV6-1 and J is TRBJ2-7; TRBD2 agrees at 11 bases. With V trimmed by 6 bases and J by 6 bases, 7 bases remained unmatched. There are 14 residues in the CDR3. Per germline, CDR1 MNHNS and CDR2 SASEGT. As DNA, the CDR3 is TGTGCCAGCAGGCCGGGACTAGCGGACCTCGAGCAGTACTTC. It codes for CASRPGLADLEQYF.

The DNA for the CDR3 is TGTGCCAGCAGCTTCAGCGGGGGGGGCTTGAATGAGCAGTTCTTC. Protein product: CASSFSGGGLNEQFF. The chain joins TRBV7-2 to TRBJ2-1; 10 bases agree with TRBD2. The germline V gene encodes CDR1 SGHTA and CDR2 FQGNSA. The junction had 6 bases not matched to a gene; V was cut back by 3 bases and J by 7 bases. This CDR3 comprises 15 residues.

This clone was counted a few times. The gene calls are TRBV5-1 and TRBJ1-1; TRBD1 is a possible D gene (6 bases). V was trimmed by 4 bases and J by 1 base, leaving 8 bases between them. Germline V gives CDR1 SGHRS, CDR2 YFSETQ. The CDR3 is 13 amino acids. The CDR3 region has the DNA TGCGCCAGCAGCCGAGGGGGGAACACTGAAGCTTTCTTT. It encodes CASSRGGNTEAFF.

The gene calls are TRBV7-3 and TRBJ2-3; possible D gene TRBD2, 5 bases. V was clipped by 3 bases and J by 1 base, with 8 bases between them. There are 14 residues in the CDR3. Germline-derived CDR1 and CDR2 are SGHTA and FQGTGA. The DNA for the CDR3 is TGTGCCAGCAGCTTCTGGACTGGCACAGATACGCAGTATTTT. Amino acid sequence: CASSFWTGTDTQYF.

The chain recombines TRBV5-1 with TRBJ2-5; 8 bases map to TRBD2. CDR1 is SGHRS, CDR2 YFSETQ, per germline. V shed 0 bases and J 5 bases; nucleotides not matched to a gene: 18. This CDR3 is 19 amino acids long. CDR3 residues: CASSLVLGVAGGAGETQYF. CDR3 DNA sequence: TGCGCCAGCAGCTTGGTCCTCGGAGTAGCCGGGGGGGCCGGGGAGACCCAGTACTTC.

V is TRBV27 and J is TRBJ2-1; 9 nucleotides align to TRBD2. In germline, CDR1 is MNHEY, CDR2 SMNVEV (reference sequence). This CDR3 region has 16 residues. V gave up 2 bases and J gave up 9 bases; unmatched junction bases: 11. The CDR3 DNA reads as TGTGCCAGCAGTTTAAGTGTGGTAGCGGGAGATCTTGAGCAGTTCTTC. Residues: CASSLSVVAGDLEQFF.

The CDR3 is CASSWNSGGQDEQYF. In DNA form, the CDR3 reads TGTGCCAGCAGTTGGAATAGCGGGGGCCAGGACGAGCAGTACTTC. This rearrangement joins TRBV27 to TRBJ2-7; 9 bases are a match to TRBD2. There are 15 residues in the CDR3. Germline lookup yields CDR1 MNHEY and CDR2 SMNVEV (reference sequence). The J segment lost 5 bases and the V segment lost 4 bases, leaving 9 bases of the junction unmatched.

The CDR3 reads CASSLVRDYPRDEQYF. In DNA, the CDR3 is TGTGCCAGCAGCTTGGTCCGGGACTACCCACGGGACGAGCAGTACTTC. The J gene is TRBJ2-5, the V gene TRBV27; 7 nucleotides align to TRBD2. The J call is uncertain, as TRBJ2-7 better fits the DNA end. Germline V lookup: CDR1 MNHEY, CDR2 SMNVEV (reference sequence). The length of the CDR3 is 16 residues.

V and J are TRBV6-5 and TRBJ1-2; weak D call: TRBD1 (5 bases). This CDR3 has 14 amino acids. Trimming removed 4 bases from V and 4 bases from J, with 13 bases in between. CDR1 is MNHEY and CDR2 is SVGAGI in the germline V gene. CDR3 sequence: CASSFRVLGYGYTF. Written as DNA, the CDR3 is TGTGCCAGCAGTTTCAGGGTTCTCGGCTATGGCTACACCTTC.

The genes are TRBV5-4 and TRBJ1-1, with 7 bases aligning to TRBD1. Per the germline V gene, CDR1 is SGHNT and CDR2 is YYREEE (reference sequence). The CDR3 sequence is 17 residues long. Trimming cost V 4 bases and J 4 bases; bases outside gene matches: 16. The CDR3 region has the DNA TGTGCCAGCAGCCCCAGAAGTCCGGGGACAGTATCCACTGAAGCTTTCTTT. It codes for CASSPRSPGTVSTEAFF.

The chain links TRBV5-8 to TRBJ2-3, with TRBD2 identical over 10 bases. V was pared by 3 bases and J by 1 base, with 5 bases of the junction left unmatched. The CDR3 length is 16 residues. Germline V CDR1 and CDR2: SGHTS, YDEGEE. Here the CDR3 DNA reads TGTGCCAGCAGCTCAAGCGGGACTAGCGGCACAGATACGCAGTATTTT. This sequence encodes CASSSSGTSGTDTQYF.

The chain links TRBV7-3 to TRBJ2-1, with 8 bases matching TRBD2. CDR1 is SGHTA and CDR2 is FQGTGA in the germline V gene. The CDR3 is 16 residues long. The junction had 4 bases not matched to a gene; V was cut back by 0 bases and J by 3 bases. This CDR3 is CASSLTGSGVYNEQFF. The CDR3 DNA sequence: TGTGCCAGCAGCTTAACGGGTAGCGGGGTCTACAATGAGCAGTTCTTC.

The rearrangement links TRBV19 to TRBJ2-4, with D perhaps TRBD1 (6 bases). V was trimmed by 4 bases and J by 1 base, leaving 14 bases between them. The CDR3 runs 16 residues. Per germline, CDR1 LNHDA and CDR2 SQIVND (reference sequence). In DNA form, the CDR3 reads TGTGCCAGTAGTACCCCAGGGGCCCCGGCCAAAAACATTCAGTACTTC. As protein: CASSTPGAPAKNIQYF.

The chain has TRBV27 and TRBJ2-7; TRBD2 matches at 8 bases. After removal of 1 base from V and 3 bases from J, the junction contained 2 bases not matched to a gene. CDR3 length: 14 amino acids. CDR1 is MNHEY, CDR2 SMNVEV, per germline (reference sequence). This CDR3 reads CASSLFAGGYEQYF. CDR3 DNA: TGTGCCAGCAGTTTATTCGCGGGGGGCTACGAGCAGTACTTC.

The chain is built from TRBV6-1 and TRBJ1-2, with D perhaps TRBD1 (6 bases). The CDR3 has 14 residues. V was trimmed by 4 bases and J by 4 bases, leaving 13 bases between them. CDR1 and CDR2 from the germline V gene are MNHNS and SASEGT. CDR3: CASSGQGKSYGYTF. CDR3 bases: TGTGCCAGCAGTGGCCAGGGGAAGAGCTATGGCTACACCTTC.

The chain has TRBV10-3 and TRBJ1-2, with a weak D call TRBD1 (5 bases). The CDR3 is made up of 15 amino acids. CDR1 and CDR2 from the germline V gene are ENHRY and SYGVKD. Trimming shortened V by 7 bases and J by 4 bases, and 19 bases separated the two germline ends. The CDR3 is CAITPRQGWSYGYTF. The CDR3 DNA reads TGTGCCATCACCCCTAGGCAGGGATGGAGCTATGGCTACACCTTC.

This chain connects TRBV5-1 to TRBJ1-3; possibly TRBD1 for D (6 bases). The germline gives CDR1 SGHRS, CDR2 YFSETQ. The CDR3 is made up of 15 amino acids. Deletions cut 3 bases from V and 4 bases from J, with 14 bases between. The DNA of the CDR3 is TGCGCCAGCAGCTCGCTTGGGGGCTCGGGAAACACCATATATTTT. This translates into CASSSLGGSGNTIYF.

This sequence joins TRBV7-9 and TRBJ2-5; TRBD1 agrees at 7 bases. CDR1 and CDR2 from the germline V gene are SEHNR and FQNEAQ (reference sequence). This CDR3 region has 15 residues. J gave up 5 bases and V 5 bases, and 11 bases lay outside the gene matches. The CDR3 here is CASSQTRQGLETQYF. CDR3 sequence (DNA): TGTGCCAGCAGCCAAACGCGACAGGGCTTGGAGACCCAGTACTTC. The whole variable domain, remainder taken from reference TRBV7-9 and TRBJ2-5, is DTGVSQNPRHKITKRGQNVTFRCDPISEHNRLYWYRQTLGQGPEFLTYFQNEAQLEKSRLLSDRFSAERPKGSFSTLEIQRTEQGDSAMYLCASSQTRQGLETQYFGPGTRLLVL.

The chain combines TRBV7-2 with TRBJ2-3; TRBD2 matches 12 bases. The J segment lost 5 bases and the V segment lost 5 bases, leaving 11 bases of the junction unmatched. Germline CDR1 is SGHTA and CDR2 is FQGNSA. CDR3 length: 17 amino acids. Written as DNA, the CDR3 is TGTGCCAGCAGCCCCCCGGTAGGACTAGCGGGAAAAGATACGCAGTATTTT. Encoded protein: CASSPPVGLAGKDTQYF.

This rearrangement joins TRBV29-1 to TRBJ2-5, with 9 positions matching TRBD1. CDR3 size: 14 residues. The J segment lost 2 bases and the V segment lost 7 bases, leaving 8 bases of the junction unmatched. Germline values: CDR1 SQVTM, CDR2 ANQGSEA. The CDR3 DNA follows: TGCAGCGGTTCCGTGGGGACAGGGCAAGAGACCCAGTACTTC. Protein: CSGSVGTGQETQYF.

V usage is TRBV7-2 and J usage is TRBJ1-1; TRBD1 is a possible D gene (6 bases). The V and J ends lost 4 bases and 5 bases respectively, with 11 bases between them. The germline CDR1 and CDR2 sequences are SGHTA and FQGNSA. The CDR3 runs to 13 residues. In DNA, the CDR3 is TGTGCCAGCAGCTACTACCAGGGGACTGAAGCTTTCTTT. Its protein is CASSYYQGTEAFF.

The chain links TRBV27 to TRBJ2-1, with D perhaps matching TRBD1 (6 bases). The V and J ends lost 1 base and 5 bases respectively, with 9 bases between them. This CDR3 has 14 amino acids. Germline CDR1 is MNHEY and CDR2 is SMNVEV (reference sequence). The CDR3 spells CASSLLGANNEQFF. The CDR3 region has the DNA TGTGCCAGCAGTTTATTGGGGGCCAACAATGAGCAGTTCTTC.